These 13 T cell receptor beta chains were sequenced from one sample in a study of T cell changes during pregnancy in multiple sclerosis. Method: immunoSEQ multiplex PCR; TCRdb's copy keeps in-frame clones and lacks some. Counted here are tens of thousands of clones, roughly 92% occurring once; the ten biggest clones make up over 2.5%. The material sequenced was peripheral blood, taken in the third trimester of pregnancy. Receptors were obtained from a female donor in good health, enrolled as a control in a pregnancy study.

V is TRBV27 and J is TRBJ2-2; D may be TRBD2 (5 bases). Germline assignment: CDR1 MNHEY and CDR2 SMNVEV (reference sequence). The V end lost 5 bases, the J end lost 4 bases, and 17 bases lay between the germline ends. The CDR3 runs 16 residues. CDR3 amino acids: CASSPLLNRGTGELFF. The CDR3 DNA is TGTGCCAGCAGTCCACTCTTAAATCGGGGCACCGGGGAGCTGTTTTTT.

The chain joins TRBV18 to TRBJ2-3, with D uncertain. Germline V gene sequence: CDR1 KGHSH, CDR2 LQKENI. Trimming took 1 base from V and 1 from J, leaving 12 bases between them. The CDR3 extends over 16 amino acids. DNA of the CDR3: TGTGCCAGCTCACCACGCGGCGTCAGAGGCACAGATACGCAGTATTTT. It translates to CASSPRGVRGTDTQYF.

The chain has TRBV6-5 and TRBJ1-4; TRBD1 matches 10 bases. Losses at the gene ends were 2 bases for V and 7 bases for J; bases not matched to a gene: 1. This CDR3 spans 14 amino acids. The V gene's germline CDR1 is MNHEY and CDR2 SVGAGI. CDR3 DNA sequence: TGTGCCAGCAGTTACGGGACAGGGGCTGAAAAACTGTTTTTT. This translates into CASSYGTGAEKLFF.

The chain employs TRBV9 and TRBJ2-3; 7 bases are a match to TRBD1. Trimming cost V 4 bases and J 0 bases; bases outside gene matches: 8. Per germline, CDR1 SGDLS and CDR2 YYNGEE. The CDR3 sequence is 16 residues long. The CDR3 here is CASSPGTAASTDTQYF. The CDR3, as DNA: TGTGCCAGCAGCCCCGGGACAGCCGCTAGCACAGATACGCAGTATTTT.

This sequence joins TRBV4-1 and TRBJ2-1; D remains unclear. This CDR3 contains 14 residues. Germline V lookup: CDR1 MGHRA, CDR2 YSYEKL. V was shortened by 1 base and J by 0 bases, with 4 bases between the two germline ends. The CDR3 here is CASSQVLSYNEQFF. In nucleotides, the CDR3 is TGCGCCAGCAGCCAAGTTCTCTCCTACAATGAGCAGTTCTTC.

The rearrangement joins TRBV29-1 to TRBJ2-5, with TRBD2 identical over 8 bases. CDR3 length: 13 amino acids. The V gene end was trimmed by 5 bases and the J gene end by 5 bases; junction bases not matched to a gene: 7. Germline V gene sequence: CDR1 SQVTM, CDR2 ANQGSEA. CDR3 in amino acids: CSVTTTSEETQYF. In DNA form, the CDR3 reads TGCAGCGTTACCACGACTAGCGAGGAGACCCAGTACTTC.

This chain connects TRBV5-6 to TRBJ2-7; TRBD2 might be the D (5 bases). The length of the CDR3 is 13 residues. V was pared by 4 bases and J by 5 bases, with 13 bases between. In germline, CDR1 is SGHDT, CDR2 YYEEEE. The CDR3 region is CASSQYRDHEQYF. The CDR3 DNA reads as TGTGCCAGCAGCCAATACCGGGATCACGAGCAGTACTTC.

The chain combines TRBV18 with TRBJ2-7; 9 positions agree with TRBD1. The CDR3 has 15 residues. V was clipped by 3 bases and J by 2 bases; unmatched bases: 5. Looked up from germline, CDR1 is KGHSH and CDR2 is LQKENI. CDR3 coding DNA: TGTGCCAGCTCACCCGGGACAGGGATCGCCTACGAGCAGTACTTC. Amino acids: CASSPGTGIAYEQYF. The full variable domain, in which reference TRBV18 and TRBJ2-7 provide the parts outside the CDR3, is NAGVMQNPRHLVRRRGQEARLRCSPMKGHSHVYWYRQLPEEGLKFMVYLQKENIIDESGMPKERFSAEFPKEGPSILRIQQVVRGDSAAYFCASSPGTGIAYEQYFGPGTRLTVT.

The rearrangement links TRBV28 to TRBJ1-2, with TRBD1 as a possible D gene (5 bases). V lost 8 bases and J lost 4, with 23 bases in between. Germline V gives CDR1 MDHEN, CDR2 SYDVKM. The CDR3 is 16 residues long. This chain's CDR3 is CASRPRQGLLGYGYTF. The CDR3 region has the DNA TGTGCCAGCCGCCCGCGGCAGGGCCTGCTGGGCTATGGCTACACCTTC.

The chain recombines TRBV2 with TRBJ2-5; a possible D gene is TRBD1 (6 bases). The CDR3 has 12 residues. Per germline, CDR1 SNHLY and CDR2 FYNNEI. V lost 1 base to trimming and J lost 7 bases, with 7 bases between them. CDR3 protein: CASSEGRGTQYF. CDR3 sequence (DNA): TGTGCCAGCAGTGAAGGCAGGGGGACCCAGTACTTC. The entire variable domain, with the rest obtained from reference TRBV2 and TRBJ2-5, is as follows: EPEVTQTPSHQVTQMGQEVILRCVPISNHLYFYWYRQILGQKVEFLVSFYNNEISEKSEIFDDQFSVERPDGSNFTLKIRSTKLEDSAMYFCASSEGRGTQYFGPGTRLLVL.

This clone was recorded once. The chain links TRBV7-9 to TRBJ2-7; D gene unclear. Trimming shortened V by 6 bases and J by 2 bases, and 5 bases separated the two germline ends. This CDR3 region has 11 residues. Germline V lookup: CDR1 SEHNR, CDR2 FQNEAQ (reference sequence). The CDR3 DNA reads TGTGCCAGCAGTTCGGCCTACGAGCAGTACTTC. Its protein product is CASSSAYEQYF. The full variable domain, with the rest looked up from reference TRBV7-9 and TRBJ2-7, is DTGVSQNPRHKITKRGQNVTFRCDPISEHNRLYWYRQTLGQGPEFLTYFQNEAQLEKSRLLSDRFSAERPKGSFSTLEIQRTEQGDSAMYLCASSSAYEQYFGPGTRLTVT.

The chain has TRBV6-6 and TRBJ1-1; D is undetermined. Germline V lookup: CDR1 MNHNY, CDR2 SVGAGI (reference sequence). V gave up 5 bases and J gave up 1 base, with 8 bases separating them. The CDR3 sequence is 13 residues long. CDR3 DNA: TGTGCCAGCAGTGAGGGTCAGAACACTGAAGCTTTCTTT. Encoded protein: CASSEGQNTEAFF.

The count of this clone is one. The chain uses TRBV6-5 and TRBJ2-2; weak D call: TRBD2 (6 bases). There are 15 residues in the CDR3. Trimming removed 6 bases from V and 0 bases from J, with 11 bases in between. Germline V lookup: CDR1 MNHEY, CDR2 SVGAGI. In nucleotides, the CDR3 is TGTGCCAGCAGCCCCGGGAGAGCGAACACCGGGGAGCTGTTTTTT. It is translated as CASSPGRANTGELFF.